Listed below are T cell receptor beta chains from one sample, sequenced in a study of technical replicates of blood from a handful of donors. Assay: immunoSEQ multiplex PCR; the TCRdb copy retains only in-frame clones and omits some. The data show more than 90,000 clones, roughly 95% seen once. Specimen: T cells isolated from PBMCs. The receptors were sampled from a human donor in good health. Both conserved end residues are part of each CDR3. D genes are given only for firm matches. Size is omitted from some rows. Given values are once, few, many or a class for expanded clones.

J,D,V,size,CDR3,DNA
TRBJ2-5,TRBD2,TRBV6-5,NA,CASSYRPAGGLETQYF,TGTGCCAGCAGTTACCGGCCGGCGGGGGGGCTGGAGACCCAGTACTTC
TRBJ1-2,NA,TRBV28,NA,CASSSSGKGYTF,TGTGCCAGCAGTTCTTCAGGGAAAGGCTACACCTTC
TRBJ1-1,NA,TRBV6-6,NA,CASSYSGSRRNTEAFF,TGTGCCAGCAGTTACTCCGGGTCCCGGAGGAACACTGAAGCTTTCTTT
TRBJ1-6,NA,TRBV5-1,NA,CASSSGQPNSPLHF,TGCGCCAGCAGCTCTGGACAGCCTAATTCACCCCTCCACTTT
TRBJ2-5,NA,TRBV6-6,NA,CASSYSRGQETQYF,TGTGCCAGCAGTTACTCGCGGGGACAAGAGACCCAGTACTTC
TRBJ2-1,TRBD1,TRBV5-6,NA,CASSLGDRGLYNEQFF,TGTGCCAGCAGCTTGGGGGACAGGGGTCTCTACAATGAGCAGTTCTTC
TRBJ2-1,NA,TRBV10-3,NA,CAISESGFTSRNEQFF,TGTGCCATCAGTGAGTCGGGGTTCACTAGCCGGAATGAGCAGTTCTTC
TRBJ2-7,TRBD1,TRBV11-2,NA,CASSFSQGAGYEQYF,TGTGCCAGCAGCTTCTCACAGGGGGCGGGTTACGAGCAGTACTTC
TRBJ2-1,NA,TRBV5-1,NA,CASSLATLKKTYNEQFF,TGCGCCAGCAGCTTGGCCACGCTAAAAAAAACCTACAATGAGCAGTTCTTC
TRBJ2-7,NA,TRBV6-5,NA,CASSYRGGSHEQYF,TGTGCCAGCAGTTACAGGGGGGGATCCCACGAGCAGTACTTC
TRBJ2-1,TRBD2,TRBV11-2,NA,CASSQSGRVGEQFF,TGTGCCAGCAGCCAGAGCGGGAGGGTCGGGGAGCAGTTCTTC
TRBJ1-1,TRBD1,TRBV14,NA,CASSHTTGAEAFF,TGTGCCAGCAGCCACACGACAGGGGCTGAAGCTTTCTTT
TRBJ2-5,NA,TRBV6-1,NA,CASSESTGAQETQYF,TGTGCCAGCAGTGAAAGCACAGGAGCTCAAGAGACCCAGTACTTC
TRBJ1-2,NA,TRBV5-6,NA,CASSLLPGQGYGYTF,TGTGCCAGCAGCTTGTTACCAGGGCAAGGCTATGGCTACACCTTC
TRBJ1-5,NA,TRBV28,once,CASSLPFVGNQPQHF,TGTGCCAGCTCCCTCCCGTTTGTCGGCAATCAGCCCCAGCATTTT
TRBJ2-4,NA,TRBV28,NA,CASKQGGSKNIQYF,TGTGCCAGCAAGCAAGGAGGGAGCAAAAACATTCAGTACTTC
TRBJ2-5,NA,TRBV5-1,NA,CASSQSASGETQYF,TGCGCCAGCAGCCAGTCAGCGAGCGGGGAGACCCAGTACTTC
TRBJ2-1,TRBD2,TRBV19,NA,CASSIALAGSYNEQFF,TGTGCCAGTAGTATAGCGCTAGCGGGGTCCTACAATGAGCAGTTCTTC
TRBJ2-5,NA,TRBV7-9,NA,CASSLTGVETQYF,TGTGCCAGCAGCTTAACCGGGGTGGAGACCCAGTACTTC
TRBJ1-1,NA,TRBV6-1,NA,CASSRTVNTEAFF,TGTGCCAGCAGTAGGACAGTGAACACTGAAGCTTTCTTT
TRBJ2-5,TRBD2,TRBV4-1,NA,CASSPRLAGVETQYF,TGCGCCAGCAGCCCACGACTAGCGGGAGTGGAGACCCAGTACTTC
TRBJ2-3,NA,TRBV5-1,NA,CASRMTGGSTDTQYF,TGCGCCAGCAGGATGACGGGTGGTAGCACAGATACGCAGTATTTT
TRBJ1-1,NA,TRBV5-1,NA,CASRFPTMGGISTTFF,TGCGCCAGCAGATTTCCTACCATGGGGGGAATTAGTACGACTTTCTTT
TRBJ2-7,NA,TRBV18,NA,CASSPSAGDLLEQYF,TGTGCCAGCTCACCGTCGGCAGGGGATCTACTCGAGCAGTACTTC
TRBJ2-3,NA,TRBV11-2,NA,CASSLRAADYTDTQYF,TGTGCCAGCAGCCTCCGCGCGGCGGATTACACAGATACGCAGTATTTT
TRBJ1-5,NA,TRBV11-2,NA,CASSLVGGNQPQHF,TGTGCCAGCAGCTTAGTCGGGGGAAATCAGCCCCAGCATTTT
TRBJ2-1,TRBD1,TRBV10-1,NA,CASSVGTGGFNEQFF,TGCGCCAGCAGTGTAGGGACAGGGGGCTTCAATGAGCAGTTCTTC
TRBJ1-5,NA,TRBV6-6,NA,CASRIRVGNQPQHF,TGTGCCAGCAGGATACGGGTGGGCAATCAGCCCCAGCATTTT
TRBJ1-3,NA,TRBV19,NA,CASSPISGNTIYF,TGTGCCAGTAGTCCAATTTCTGGAAACACCATATATTTT
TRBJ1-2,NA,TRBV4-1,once,CASSHTTELNYGYTF,TGCGCCAGCAGCCATACCACAGAACTTAACTATGGCTACACCTTC
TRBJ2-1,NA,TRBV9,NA,CASSVGPRNPYNEQFF,TGTGCCAGCAGCGTAGGCCCGAGGAACCCCTACAATGAGCAGTTCTTC
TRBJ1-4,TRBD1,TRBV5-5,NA,CASSLEGTGGEKLFF,TGTGCCAGCAGCTTGGAGGGGACAGGGGGTGAAAAACTGTTTTTT
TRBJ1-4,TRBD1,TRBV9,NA,CASSPGTGNEKLFF,TGTGCCAGCAGCCCTGGGACAGGGAACGAAAAACTGTTTTTT
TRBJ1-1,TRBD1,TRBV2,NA,CASSLMTGGSEAFF,TGTGCCAGCAGCTTGATGACAGGGGGCTCTGAAGCTTTCTTT
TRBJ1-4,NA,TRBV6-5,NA,CASSYSGGSEKLFF,TGTGCCAGCAGTTACTCCGGTGGGAGTGAAAAACTGTTTTTT
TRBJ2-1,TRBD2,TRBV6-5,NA,CASSPSSGSNEQFF,TGTGCCAGCAGTCCTTCTAGCGGGAGTAATGAGCAGTTCTTC
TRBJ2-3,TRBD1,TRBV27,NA,CASADGQGADTQYF,TGTGCCAGTGCGGATGGACAGGGGGCAGATACGCAGTATTTT
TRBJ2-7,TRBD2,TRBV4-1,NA,CASSQGTSGRSEQYF,TGCGCCAGCAGCCAAGGGACTAGCGGGAGAAGCGAGCAGTACTTC
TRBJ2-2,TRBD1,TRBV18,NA,CASSQRTGWNGELFF,TGTGCCAGCTCCCAACGGACAGGATGGAACGGGGAGCTGTTTTTT
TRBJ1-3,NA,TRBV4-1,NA,CASSQLNRSGNTIYF,TGCGCCAGCAGCCAACTTAACAGGTCTGGAAACACCATATATTTT
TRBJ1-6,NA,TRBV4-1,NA,CASSQEQGGSPLHF,TGCGCCAGCAGCCAAGAGCAGGGTGGTTCACCCCTCCACTTT
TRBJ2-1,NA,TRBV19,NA,CASSFGLSNEQFF,TGTGCCAGTAGTTTCGGACTATCCAATGAGCAGTTCTTC
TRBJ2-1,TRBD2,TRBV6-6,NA,CASTPTGTSGVNEQFF,TGTGCCAGCACCCCTACCGGGACTAGCGGGGTCAATGAGCAGTTCTTC
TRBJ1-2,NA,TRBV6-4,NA,CASSDKRGGRFYGYTF,TGTGCCAGCAGTGACAAAAGGGGGGGGCGGTTCTATGGCTACACCTTC
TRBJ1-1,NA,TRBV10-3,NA,CAISDRDLGPGPEAFF,TGTGCCATCAGTGACCGAGACTTGGGGCCCGGACCTGAAGCTTTCTTT
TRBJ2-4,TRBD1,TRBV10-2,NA,CASNPGQRKNIQYF,TGCGCCAGCAACCCGGGACAGCGGAAAAACATTCAGTACTTC
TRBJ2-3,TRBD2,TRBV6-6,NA,CASSYSIGGSTDTQYF,TGTGCCAGCAGTTACTCGATCGGGGGGAGCACAGATACGCAGTATTTT
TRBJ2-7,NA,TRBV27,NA,CASSSMGHYEQYF,TGTGCCAGCAGTTCAATGGGCCATTACGAGCAGTACTTC
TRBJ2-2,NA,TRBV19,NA,CASSIGRANTGELFF,TGTGCCAGTAGTATAGGCAGGGCGAACACCGGGGAGCTGTTTTTT
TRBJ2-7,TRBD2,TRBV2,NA,CASRPGGMF,TGTGCCAGCAGACCGGGAGGGATGTTC
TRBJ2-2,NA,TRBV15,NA,CATSRHRGSRGGELFF,TGTGCCACCAGCAGGCACCGTGGTAGTAGGGGCGGGGAGCTGTTTTTT
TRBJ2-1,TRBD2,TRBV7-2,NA,CASSLFSGSYNEQFF,TGTGCCAGCAGCCTCTTTAGCGGGAGCTACAATGAGCAGTTCTTC
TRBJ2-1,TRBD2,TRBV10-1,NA,CASRTSTGDEQFF,TGCGCCAGCAGGACTAGCACTGGCGATGAGCAGTTCTTC
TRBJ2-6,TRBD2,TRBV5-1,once,CASSLSGTLSGANVLTF,TGCGCCAGCAGCTTGAGCGGGACGCTCTCTGGGGCCAACGTCCTGACTTTC
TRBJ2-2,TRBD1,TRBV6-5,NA,CASSQTGGGNGELFF,TGTGCCAGCAGCCAGACAGGGGGCGGGAACGGGGAGCTGTTTTTT
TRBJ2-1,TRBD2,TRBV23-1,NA,CASSQSPRVAGLYNEQFF,TGCGCCAGCAGTCAATCCCCCCGGGTAGCGGGACTCTACAATGAGCAGTTCTTC
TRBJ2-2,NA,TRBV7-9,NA,CASSVSGGELFF,TGTGCCAGCAGCGTTAGCGGTGGGGAGCTGTTTTTT